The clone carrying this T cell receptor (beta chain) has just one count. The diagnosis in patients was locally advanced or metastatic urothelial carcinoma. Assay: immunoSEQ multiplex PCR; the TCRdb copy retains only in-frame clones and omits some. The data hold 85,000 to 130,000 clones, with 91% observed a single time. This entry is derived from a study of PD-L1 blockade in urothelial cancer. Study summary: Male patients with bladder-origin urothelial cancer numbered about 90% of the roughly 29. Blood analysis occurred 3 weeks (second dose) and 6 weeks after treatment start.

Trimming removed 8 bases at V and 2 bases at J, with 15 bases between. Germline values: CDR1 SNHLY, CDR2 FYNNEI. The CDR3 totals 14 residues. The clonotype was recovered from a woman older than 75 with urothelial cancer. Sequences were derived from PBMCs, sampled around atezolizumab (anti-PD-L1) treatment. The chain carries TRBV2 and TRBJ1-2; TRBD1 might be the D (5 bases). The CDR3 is CASGSLQENYGYTF. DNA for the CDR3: TGTGCCAGCGGCAGCTTACAGGAGAACTATGGCTACACCTTC.